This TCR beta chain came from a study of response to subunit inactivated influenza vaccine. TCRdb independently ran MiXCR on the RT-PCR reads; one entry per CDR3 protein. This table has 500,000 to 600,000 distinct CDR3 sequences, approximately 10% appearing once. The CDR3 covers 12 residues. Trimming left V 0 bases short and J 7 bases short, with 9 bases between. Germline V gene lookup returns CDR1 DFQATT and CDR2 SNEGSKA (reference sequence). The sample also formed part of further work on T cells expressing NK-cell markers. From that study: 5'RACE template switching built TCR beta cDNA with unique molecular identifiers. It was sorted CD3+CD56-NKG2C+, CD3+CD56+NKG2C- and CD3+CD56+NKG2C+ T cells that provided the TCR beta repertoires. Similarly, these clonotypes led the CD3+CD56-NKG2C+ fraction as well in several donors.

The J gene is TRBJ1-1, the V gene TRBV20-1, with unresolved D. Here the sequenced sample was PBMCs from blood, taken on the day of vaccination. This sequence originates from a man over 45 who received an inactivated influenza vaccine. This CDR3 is CSARDNSGEAFF. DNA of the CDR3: TGCAGTGCTAGAGATAATTCGGGTGAAGCTTTCTTT.